This TCR beta chain was sequenced in a study of cytomegalovirus exposure and HLA in healthy donors. General study results and limits: The study assumed roughly uniform donor sequencing depth for presence/absence analyses. Association of a missense DCLRE1C variant with TCR beta V- and J-gene trimming was reported in a later analysis.

Germline V gives CDR1 SEHNR, CDR2 FQNEAQ (reference sequence). This CDR3 has 15 residues. V dropped 4 bases and J dropped 6; count of bases not matched to a gene: 11. Use of 60 Vbeta and 13 Jbeta primers characterized the PCR. In the original analysis: A later analysis counted around 74 million unique TCR beta chains, about 11 million shared. Sequenced by immunoSEQ multiplex PCR; TCRdb stores in-frame clones only, minus some. V and J calls and clone size follow that table, whereas D and trimming were derived from the DNA. The sample lists more than 200,000 clones; around 80% were seen once. For this clone: What it recognizes is unknown.

The specimen sequenced was PBMCs. The sequence was collected from a girl aged 2 to 10 in good health and CMV-seronegative. The genes are TRBV7-9 and TRBJ2-5; 7 bases line up with TRBD1. Here the CDR3 DNA reads TGTGCCAGCAGCTCGACAGGGACCTCAGCGCAGACCCAGTACTTC. Its protein product is CASSSTGTSAQTQYF. The full variable domain, with the rest looked up from reference TRBV7-9 and TRBJ2-5, is DTGVSQNPRHKITKRGQNVTFRCDPISEHNRLYWYRQTLGQGPEFLTYFQNEAQLEKSRLLSDRFSAERPKGSFSTLEIQRTEQGDSAMYLCASSSTGTSAQTQYFGPGTRLLVL.